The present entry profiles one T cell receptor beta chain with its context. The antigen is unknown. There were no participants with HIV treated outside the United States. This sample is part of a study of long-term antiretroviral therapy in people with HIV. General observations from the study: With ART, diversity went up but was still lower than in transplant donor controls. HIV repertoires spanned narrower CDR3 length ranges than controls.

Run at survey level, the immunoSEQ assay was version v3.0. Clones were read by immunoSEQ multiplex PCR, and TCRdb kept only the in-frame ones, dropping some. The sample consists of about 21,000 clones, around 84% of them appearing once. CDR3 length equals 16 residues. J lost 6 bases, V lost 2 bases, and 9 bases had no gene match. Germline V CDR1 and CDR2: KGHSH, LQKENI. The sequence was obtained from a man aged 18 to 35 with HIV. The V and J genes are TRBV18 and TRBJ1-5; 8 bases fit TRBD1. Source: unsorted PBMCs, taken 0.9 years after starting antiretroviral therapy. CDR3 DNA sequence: TGTGCCAGCTCACCAAACGACAGGGGAAAGTTTCAGCCCCAGCATTTT. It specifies CASSPNDRGKFQPQHF.